This T cell receptor (beta chain) is drawn from a study of T-cell memory formation after mild COVID-19. Findings and caveats of the study: Clones that contracted from day 15 to 85 were balanced CD4/CD8, while later expanders leaned CD4+.

The germline V gene encodes CDR1 MNHEY and CDR2 SVGAGI. The CDR3 has 12 amino acids. Trimming took 5 bases from V and 7 from J, leaving 11 bases between them. As to this clonotype: Antigen unknown.

TCRdb used MiXCR to reprocess the 5' RACE reads, holding one entry per CDR3 protein. This table holds 110,000 or so distinct CDR3 sequences, about 24% found once. Sequencing was performed on PBMCs or a T cell subset sorted from them (not recorded which). The V call is TRBV6-5, the J call TRBJ1-2, with D unclear. This receptor was obtained from a man between 18 and 29 years old who had mild COVID-19 (a few samples of this study predate the infection). Cell type and time point are not known. CDR3 sequence: CASSETDLGYTF. For the CDR3, the DNA is TGTGCCAGCAGTGAGACGGACCTTGGCTACACCTTC.